One sample yielded the 5 T cell receptor beta chains listed below, sequenced in a study of shared T cell receptors in the human thymus. Profiled with immunoSEQ multiplex PCR; TCRdb holds only in-frame clones, not every one. Of 720,000 or so clones listed, approximately 83% were seen once; the top ten hold under 0.012%. The data were also submitted as part of a second study, on human thymus T cells.

Sequencing input: thymocytes. Every receptor here comes from a girl younger than two with a congenital heart defect.

This clone was detected only once. The chain carries TRBV27 and TRBJ1-2, with 8 bases lining up with TRBD1. The V segment lost 6 bases and the J segment 4 bases; nucleotides outside the gene matches: 25. CDR3 length: 20 residues. CDR1 and CDR2 from the germline V gene are MNHEY and SMNVEV (reference sequence). The CDR3 loop reads CASSHTNFKDREVSFYGYTF. DNA for the CDR3: TGTGCCAGCAGCCATACCAACTTCAAGGACAGGGAGGTCTCTTTCTATGGCTACACCTTC.

This sequence joins TRBV27 and TRBJ2-2, with 10 bases fitting TRBD2. After removal of 5 bases from V and 6 bases from J, the junction contained 3 bases not matched to a gene. This CDR3 spans 14 amino acids. Germline CDR1 MNHEY, CDR2 SMNVEV (reference sequence). CDR3 sequence: CASSPGLAAGELFF. CDR3 sequence (DNA): TGTGCCAGCAGTCCCGGACTAGCGGCCGGGGAGCTGTTTTTT.

The gene calls are TRBV27 and TRBJ1-5; 7 bases fit TRBD1. This CDR3 is 20 amino acids long. The V gene end was trimmed by 2 bases and the J gene end by 1 base; junction bases not matched to a gene: 17. The germline gives CDR1 MNHEY, CDR2 SMNVEV (reference sequence). The CDR3 protein is CASSLSGGRGSVLSNQPQHF. CDR3 DNA: TGTGCCAGCAGTTTAAGTGGGGGCAGGGGGAGCGTTTTAAGCAATCAGCCCCAGCATTTT.

The chain couples TRBV7-9 to TRBJ1-2; no firm D call. Per the germline V gene, CDR1 is SEHNR and CDR2 is FQNEAQ (reference sequence). CDR3 size: 14 residues. The V and J ends lost 5 bases and 0 bases respectively, with 10 bases between them. For the CDR3, the DNA is TGTGCCAGCAGCGAAGAGCTTCCTAACTATGGCTACACCTTC. Protein product: CASSEELPNYGYTF.

The chain joins TRBV7-6 to TRBJ1-1; D might be TRBD1 (5 bases). The CDR3 is made up of 15 amino acids. The V and J ends lost 0 bases and 1 base respectively, with 9 bases between them. Germline assignment: CDR1 SGHVS and CDR2 FNYEAQ. As DNA, the CDR3 is TGTGCCAGCAGCTTAGCAGATGGGGCGAACACTGAAGCTTTCTTT. Translation gives CASSLADGANTEAFF.